This TCR beta chain is from a study of response to subunit inactivated influenza vaccine. TCRdb reprocessed the RT-PCR reads with MiXCR, giving one entry per CDR3 protein. Among about 650,000 distinct CDR3 sequences listed, less than 20% were seen once. This CDR3 region has 15 residues. Trimming took 5 bases from V and 2 from J; bases not matched to a gene: 7. CDR1 and CDR2 from the germline V gene are SEHNR and FQNEAQ (reference sequence). This clonotype was obtained from a man aged 45 to 65 who received an inactivated influenza vaccine. Sequencing used PBMCs from blood, obtained roughly 12 days after vaccination. The chain combines TRBV7-9 with TRBJ2-7; 9 bases are shared with TRBD1. The CDR3 nucleotides read TGTGCCAGCAGCCCCCGACAGGGGGAGACCTACGAGCAGTACTTC. Its protein is CASSPRQGETYEQYF.